A selection of T cell receptor beta chains follows, all from one sample in a study of vaccination effects on CD4 cells after COVID-19. These receptors' antigens are unknown. Method: immunoSEQ multiplex PCR; TCRdb's copy keeps in-frame clones and lacks some. The sample includes tens of thousands of clones, around four fifths of them seen just once. Sequencing was performed on CD4+ T cells from PBMCs cultured with HCoV-NL63 spike peptides, taken after COVID-19 vaccination. These receptor sequences come from a human donor who received a COVID-19 vaccine. Some clones in this sample may be carry-over from other donors' samples. Each CDR3 is given with its conserved first and last residue. Each record gives: clone size, V gene, CDR3 protein. Only part of the rows carry a size: once, few, many, or a class if the clone is expanded.

>.|TRBV9
CASSRESTDTQYF
>.|TRBV5-6
CASSFGGGRQGNTIYF
>once|TRBV6-5
CASSYSRARNEQFF
>.|TRBV5-1
CASSLQASNTEAFF
>.|TRBV19
CASSLQGGNQPQHF
>.|TRBV2
CASSSYEKLFF
>once|TRBV5-5
CASSLVSSGGAKTQYF
>.|TRBV18
CASSATGESGYTF
>.|TRBV27
CASSRRQGAGETQYF
>few|TRBV9
CASSVGPSTDTQYF
>once|TRBV5-3
CARSFDSNPDTGELFF